This T cell receptor (beta chain) was retrieved from a study of blood T cell repertoires in COVID-19. Assay: immunoSEQ multiplex PCR; the TCRdb copy retains only in-frame clones and omits some. The data show 200,000 to 250,000 clones, about 79% seen once. Per germline, CDR1 LGHNA and CDR2 YNFKEQ. Trimming removed 1 base from V and 3 bases from J; junction bases left unmatched: 4. CDR3 length: 15 amino acids. This TCR was recovered from a woman aged 55-70 years who had recovered from COVID-19. The sequenced sample consisted of PBMCs or T cells enriched from blood (not recorded which). The rearrangement joins TRBV4-2 to TRBJ2-3, with 7 nucleotides matching TRBD2. The CDR3 DNA reads as TGTGCCAGCAGCCAAGGGAGCGGGAAAACAGATACGCAGTATTTT. Amino acids: CASSQGSGKTDTQYF.